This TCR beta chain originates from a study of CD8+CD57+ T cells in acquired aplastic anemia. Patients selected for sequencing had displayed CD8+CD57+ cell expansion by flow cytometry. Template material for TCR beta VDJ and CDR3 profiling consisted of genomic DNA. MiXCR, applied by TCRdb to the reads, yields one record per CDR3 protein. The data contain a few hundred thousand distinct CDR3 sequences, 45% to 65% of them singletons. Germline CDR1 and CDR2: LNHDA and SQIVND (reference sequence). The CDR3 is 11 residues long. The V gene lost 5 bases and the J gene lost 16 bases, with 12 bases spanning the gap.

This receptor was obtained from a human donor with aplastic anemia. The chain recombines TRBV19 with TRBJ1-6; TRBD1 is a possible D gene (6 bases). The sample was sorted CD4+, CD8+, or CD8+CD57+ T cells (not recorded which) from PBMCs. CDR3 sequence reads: CASSVGQKLHF. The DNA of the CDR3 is TGTGCCAGTAGTGTGGGACAAAAACTCCACTTT.